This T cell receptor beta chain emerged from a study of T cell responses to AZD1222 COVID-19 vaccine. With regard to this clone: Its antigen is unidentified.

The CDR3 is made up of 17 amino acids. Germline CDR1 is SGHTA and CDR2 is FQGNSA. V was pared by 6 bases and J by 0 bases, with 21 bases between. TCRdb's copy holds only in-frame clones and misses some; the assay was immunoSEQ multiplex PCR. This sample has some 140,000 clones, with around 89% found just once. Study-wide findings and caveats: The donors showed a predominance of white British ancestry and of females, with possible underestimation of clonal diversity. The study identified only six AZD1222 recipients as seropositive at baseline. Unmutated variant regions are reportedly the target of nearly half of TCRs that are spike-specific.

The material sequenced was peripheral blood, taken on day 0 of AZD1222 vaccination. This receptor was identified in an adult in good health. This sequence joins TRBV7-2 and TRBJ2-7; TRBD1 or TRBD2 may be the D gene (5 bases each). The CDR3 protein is CASSGTGTGRYSYEQYF. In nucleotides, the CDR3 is TGTGCCAGCAGTGGGACGGGGACGGGCCGCTACTCCTACGAGCAGTACTTC.